This paragraph reports one T cell receptor beta chain. Antigen unknown. Primers: 60 Vbeta forward and 13 Jbeta reverse. Sequencing was performed with immunoSEQ multiplex PCR; in TCRdb, only in-frame clones are kept and a portion is missing. The sample includes about 220,000 clones, 65% to 85% of them seen just once. These data belong to a study of cytomegalovirus exposure and HLA in healthy donors. Turning to the study itself: Earlier work reported approximately 110 million unique TCR beta sequences from 170 million or so T cells. The study's findings and limits: While the bulk of TCR sequences proved rare, some public TCRs turned up in many donors. Analysis was carried out at a later point, and it linked a missense DCLRE1C variant to TCR beta V- and J-gene trimming.

The CDR3 runs to 15 residues. Germline V CDR1 and CDR2: LGHNT, FRNRAP. V gave up 1 base and J gave up 4 bases, with 8 bases separating them. Sequencing was carried out using PBMCs. The TCR comes from a boy between 2 and 10 years old in good health and CMV-seronegative. The rearrangement uses TRBV12-5 and TRBJ2-6; possibly TRBD1 for D (5 bases). The CDR3 DNA follows: TGTGCTAGTGGTTTGGGACAGTCAGGGGCCAACGTCCTGACTTTC. The encoded protein is CASGLGQSGANVLTF.